This TCR beta chain emerged from a study of cytomegalovirus exposure and HLA in healthy donors. Study-level findings and limits: Information on immune exposure was restricted to one variable (CMV serostatus). With later analysis, a missense DCLRE1C variant became linked to TCR beta V- and J-gene trimming.

Worth noting for this clone: What it binds is unknown.

Germline values: CDR1 SEHNR, CDR2 FQNEAQ (reference sequence). V was shortened by 1 base and J by 5 bases, with 17 bases between the two germline ends. CDR3 length: 16 residues. Researchers ran the PCR with 60 Vbeta and 13 Jbeta primers. Produced via immunoSEQ multiplex PCR; TCRdb's table is partial and in-frame only. The sample lists over 150,000 clones, approximately 84% occurring once. This receptor was identified in a girl under 18 in good health and CMV-seropositive. The sequenced sample consisted of PBMCs. The chain links TRBV7-9 to TRBJ1-1; D remains unclear. CDR3 nucleotide sequence: TGTGCCAGCAGCTTAGATAGGACGTCACGGGGTACTGAAGCTTTCTTT. This gives the protein CASSLDRTSRGTEAFF. The full variable domain, its missing parts supplied by reference TRBV7-9 and TRBJ1-1, is DTGVSQNPRHKITKRGQNVTFRCDPISEHNRLYWYRQTLGQGPEFLTYFQNEAQLEKSRLLSDRFSAERPKGSFSTLEIQRTEQGDSAMYLCASSLDRTSRGTEAFFGQGTRLTVV.